These T cell receptor beta chains were read from a single sample in a study of blood T cell repertoires in COVID-19. Measured with immunoSEQ multiplex PCR; TCRdb has only the in-frame clones, and not every one. The sample carries approximately 28,000 clones, roughly 66% recorded once. Sequences were obtained from peripheral blood. All receptors derive from a man aged 55 to 69 with active or convalescent COVID-19. Both conserved end residues are part of each CDR3. D genes are given only for firm matches. A clone size is listed for some rows: how often the clone was seen (once, few, many), or a class if it is expanded.

CASSLFAKGASYEQYF TGTGCCAGCAGTCTCTTTGCAAAGGGGGCCTCCTACGAGCAGTACTTC TRBV27 . TRBD1 TRBJ2-7
CASSEVRVVRNQPQHF TGTGCCAGCAGTGAGGTTCGGGTAGTTAGGAATCAGCCCCAGCATTTT TRBV6-1 few . TRBJ1-5
CASSAASSPTEAFF TGTGCCAGCAGCGCGGCCTCTTCCCCCACTGAAGCTTTCTTT TRBV5-6 . . TRBJ1-1
CASSRTGGDDQPQHF TGTGCCAGCAGTAGAACAGGGGGGGATGATCAGCCCCAGCATTTT TRBV2 . TRBD1 TRBJ1-5
CASSEVGTGGPKNIQYF TGTGCCAGCAGTGAAGTAGGGACAGGGGGCCCCAAAAACATTCAGTACTTC TRBV6-1 . TRBD1 TRBJ2-4
CASSWSGTSGAWADTQYF TGTGCCAGCAGCTGGTCCGGGACTAGCGGGGCCTGGGCAGATACGCAGTATTTT TRBV7-8 . TRBD2 TRBJ2-3
CASSPDRNYGYTF TGTGCCAGCAGCCCGGACAGGAACTATGGCTACACCTTC TRBV7-3 . TRBD1 TRBJ1-2
CASSGRDRRLGNQPQHF TGTGCCAGTAGTGGACGGGACAGGAGGTTGGGCAATCAGCCCCAGCATTTT TRBV19 . TRBD1 TRBJ1-5
CAISEGRGAFF TGTGCCATCAGTGAGGGCAGAGGAGCTTTCTTT TRBV10-3 . . TRBJ1-1
CASSSGQVKGDTQYF TGTGCCAGCAGCTCTGGACAGGTGAAAGGAGATACGCAGTATTTT TRBV11-1 . TRBD1 TRBJ2-3
CASRHNTEAFF TGTGCCAGCCGACATAACACTGAAGCTTTCTTT TRBV12-3/TRBV12-4 few . TRBJ1-1
CARLSRDRGPCNQPQHF TGTGCCAGACTCAGCCGGGACAGGGGGCCGTGCAATCAGCCCCAGCATTTT TRBV6-4 . TRBD1 TRBJ1-5
CSPEVATEAFF TGCAGCCCCGAGGTAGCCACTGAAGCTTTCTTT TRBV29-1 . . TRBJ1-1
CASRRELAGEETQYF TGCGCTTCTCGGCGTGAGCTAGCGGGAGAAGAGACCCAGTACTTC TRBV5-1 . TRBD2 TRBJ2-5
CAISDGTGRLRGQETQYF TGTGCCATCAGCGATGGGACAGGGAGGTTGAGGGGGCAAGAGACCCAGTACTTC TRBV10-3 . TRBD1 TRBJ2-5
CASSEAQGDYGYTF TGTGCCAGCAGTGAGGCCCAGGGGGACTATGGCTACACCTTC TRBV6-1 . TRBD1 TRBJ1-2
CASSQDTEGWDYGYTF TGTGCCAGCAGCCAAGATACGGAGGGTTGGGACTATGGCTACACCTTC TRBV3-1/TRBV3-2 few . TRBJ1-2
CASGLYLAGQREQYF TGTGCTAGTGGTTTGTACCTAGCGGGGCAGCGGGAGCAGTACTTC TRBV12-5 . TRBD2 TRBJ2-7
CASSLIRDNSPLHF TGTGCCAGCAGTTTGATCAGGGATAATTCACCCCTCCACTTT TRBV27 . . TRBJ1-6
CASKETGVNQPQHF TGTGCCAGCAAGGAGACAGGGGTCAATCAGCCCCAGCATTTT TRBV2 medium-sized TRBD1 TRBJ1-5
CASSPRQGNGAFF TGTGCCAGCAGCCCTAGACAGGGGAATGGAGCTTTCTTT TRBV5-4 . TRBD1 TRBJ1-1
CASSLALTGGGGGYTF TGCGCCAGCAGCTTGGCTCTTACAGGGGGCGGAGGAGGCTACACCTTC TRBV5-1 . TRBD1 TRBJ1-2
CASSLSPPGLAYHTQYF TGTGCCAGCAGCTTATCCCCTCCGGGACTAGCGTACCATACGCAGTATTTT TRBV7-3 few TRBD2 TRBJ2-3
CASSPSGFDWTGELFF TGTGCCAGCTCACCCTCAGGGTTCGATTGGACCGGGGAGCTGTTTTTT TRBV18 . . TRBJ2-2
CASSIIRDREPAFF TGTGCCAGCAGCATTATCCGGGACAGGGAGCCAGCTTTCTTT TRBV27 medium-sized TRBD1 TRBJ1-1
CASSPEDRGNTEAFF TGTGCCAGCTCACCAGAGGACAGGGGAAACACTGAAGCTTTCTTT TRBV18 . TRBD1 TRBJ1-1
CASSSFRGGYEQYF TGTGCCAGCAGCTCCTTCAGGGGTGGGTACGAGCAGTACTTC TRBV11-2 . . TRBJ2-7
CASSGPPGAGGPRTDTQYF TGTGCCAGCAGTGGGCCCCCCGGAGCGGGAGGGCCTAGAACAGATACGCAGTATTTT TRBV6-1 . TRBD2 TRBJ2-3
CASSEVQGSKEPQHF TGTGCCAGCAGTGAAGTTCAGGGGTCAAAGGAGCCCCAGCATTTT TRBV6-1 . . TRBJ1-5
CASSLVVYDEQFF TGTGCTAGCAGCTTAGTTGTTTATGATGAGCAGTTCTTC TRBV7-7 . . TRBJ2-1
CASSLTSGNTGELFF TGTGCCAGCAGTTTGACTAGCGGGAACACCGGGGAGCTGTTTTTT TRBV27 . TRBD2 TRBJ2-2
CASSPPVAGVNEQYF TGTGCCAGCAGCCCCCCGGTAGCGGGAGTTAACGAGCAGTACTTC TRBV9 few TRBD2 TRBJ2-7
CASSLGQGLSEAFF TGTGCCAGCAGCTTAGGACAGGGCCTTTCTGAAGCTTTCTTT TRBV7-9 . TRBD1 TRBJ1-1
CASSLEKSGTGGRGTYGYTF TGTGCCAGCAGTTTAGAAAAATCGGGGACAGGGGGCCGGGGAACCTATGGCTACACCTTC TRBV27 . TRBD1 TRBJ1-2
CAWRGSRGEGSPLHF TGTGCCTGGCGAGGGAGCCGCGGAGAAGGCTCACCCCTCCACTTT TRBV30 . . TRBJ1-6
CASSLPRAGGYTF TGTGCCAGCAGCTTGCCCAGGGCAGGCGGCTACACCTTC TRBV5-4 . . TRBJ1-2
CASSPLLGAAGANVLTF TGTGCCAGCAGCCCGCTTTTGGGGGCGGCTGGGGCCAACGTCCTGACTTTC TRBV11-2 . . TRBJ2-6